This T cell receptor beta chain is drawn from a study of T cell responses to AZD1222 COVID-19 vaccine. Study-wide findings and caveats: Most donors were white British, females outnumbered males, and clonal diversity was possibly underestimated. Repertoires were collected only later (after the peak T cell response had occurred).

Analyses pooled second doses at about 4 or about 12 weeks. Trimming stripped 3 bases from V and 0 bases from J, with 9 bases between. Germline V lookup: CDR1 SGHAT, CDR2 FQDESV (reference sequence). This CDR3 contains 14 residues. On this clone itself: The antigen remains undetermined.

Sequenced by immunoSEQ multiplex PCR; TCRdb stores in-frame clones only, minus some. The data show just over 150,000 clones, over 90% seen once. This TCR came from an adult who received the AZD1222 COVID-19 vaccine. The chain links TRBV11-1 to TRBJ2-7; D is ambiguous. This specimen was peripheral blood, taken 28 days after the second AZD1222 dose. The CDR3, as DNA: TGTGCCAGCAGCTTCCAGAGAGGCTCCTACGAGCAGTACTTC. The encoded protein is CASSFQRGSYEQYF.